The rows below give T cell receptor beta chains drawn from one sample of a study of cytomegalovirus exposure and HLA in healthy donors. TCRdb's copy holds only in-frame clones and misses some; the assay was immunoSEQ multiplex PCR. The sample yields tens of thousands of clones, roughly 80% seen once. Sequencing used PBMCs. These receptors were obtained from a man aged 25 to 45 in good health and CMV-seronegative. Both conserved end residues are part of each CDR3. Not every row has a clone size; where given, it reads once, few, many or a size class.

V gene	clone size	J gene	CDR3 protein
TRBV27	once	TRBJ1-1	CASSLSLDRGRLANTEAFF
TRBV19	.	TRBJ2-2	CASSWPNTGELFF
TRBV27	once	TRBJ1-2	CASGTVYGYTF
TRBV5-1	once	TRBJ2-1	CASSPGQSSYNEQFF
TRBV6-5	few	TRBJ1-6	CASSYRGSPLHF
TRBV2	.	TRBJ2-3	CASSEVRVPDTQYF
TRBV10-3	.	TRBJ2-5	CAISPGQGILTQYF
TRBV27	.	TRBJ1-2	CASSLGAASANYGYTF
TRBV2	.	TRBJ2-7	CASTPQGPYEQYF
TRBV18	.	TRBJ1-1	CASSPLTGGNTEAFF
TRBV7-8	.	TRBJ2-2	CASSLNSQQDRRGELFF
TRBV5-6	.	TRBJ1-5	CASSLGAGSQHF
TRBV15	.	TRBJ2-3	CATSRGSGRGLTQYF
TRBV7-9	.	TRBJ1-5	CASAQLNQPQHF
TRBV5-6	few	TRBJ1-1	CASRRTGNAEAFF
TRBV4-1	.	TRBJ2-4	CASSHVREVGKNIQYF
TRBV9	.	.	CASSPEGEISYEQYF
TRBV11-1	.	TRBJ2-7	CASSLGPGTYEQYF
TRBV2	.	TRBJ2-2	CASSPGGPGELFF
TRBV19	.	TRBJ1-2	CASSMRQGPFYYGYTF
TRBV5-6	.	TRBJ1-1	CASSNPGAARRNTEAFF
TRBV7-9	.	TRBJ2-5	CASSTNREETQYF
TRBV5-5	.	TRBJ1-3	CASSFRDSDGNTIYF
TRBV5-1	.	TRBJ2-3	CASSPRQPTDTQYF
TRBV7-9	once	TRBJ2-1	CASSSGEGPYNEQFF
TRBV2	few	TRBJ2-3	CASSSRDRGGTQYF
TRBV7-2	once	TRBJ1-1	CASSPRPSAEAFF
TRBV7-2	.	TRBJ2-1	CASSFSGGSYNEQFF
TRBV5-6	once	TRBJ2-7	CASSSWGVAGGYEQYF
TRBV9	.	TRBJ2-1	CASSWGASGGNEQFF
TRBV7-2	.	TRBJ2-5	CASSLAIEGLNVPFGQETQYF
TRBV6-6	.	TRBJ1-2	CASSYVEENGYTF
TRBV7-2	.	TRBJ1-1	CASSLLAMNTEAFF
TRBV5-1	.	TRBJ1-5	CASSGHHSSDSNQPQHF
TRBV5-4	.	TRBJ1-6	CASSVTMNNSPLHF
TRBV6-1	.	TRBJ1-1	CASSRVKGTEAFF
TRBV2	.	TRBJ2-7	CASKMSLYEQYF
TRBV5-6	few	TRBJ1-2	CASSSQGFRYGYTF
TRBV6-6	.	TRBJ2-7	CASNPQGAHEQYF
TRBV27	.	TRBJ2-3	CASSLVGLQDTQYF
TRBV9	.	TRBJ2-1	CASSPWGDNEQFF
TRBV19	.	TRBJ2-7	CASSIRTTGDRGLSEQYF
TRBV7-2	.	TRBJ1-5	CASSPGGSNQPQHF
TRBV6-5	few	TRBJ2-7	CASSHRLATIYEQYF
TRBV12-5	.	TRBJ1-1	CASGWTGNTEAFF
TRBV4-1	few	TRBJ1-1	CASSQDWGTANTEAFF
TRBV7-2	.	TRBJ2-7	CASSPGLAEYEQYF
TRBV11-3	.	TRBJ2-7	CASSLNWLAAEQYF
TRBV28	.	TRBJ2-4	CASLGSLGVKNIQYF
TRBV5-1	once	TRBJ2-3	CASSLGDSRAGDTQYF
TRBV27	.	TRBJ1-5	CASRPGGDGNQPQHF
TRBV10-3	.	TRBJ2-7	CAITPAPSSYEQYF
TRBV4-1	.	TRBJ2-1	CASSQYPRRTKNEQFF
TRBV29-1	.	TRBJ1-4	CSVEGTGNEKLFF
TRBV7-8	.	TRBJ2-5	CASGPGQETQYF
TRBV5-1	.	TRBJ2-1	CASSLSGTRVGNEQFF
TRBV10-3	.	TRBJ2-5	CAISEPQLGGEQYF
TRBV7-8	.	TRBJ2-1	CASSSRGSGSSYNEQFF
TRBV6-6	.	TRBJ2-7	CASSVGTSGAWEQYF